This TCR beta chain was sequenced for a study of blood T cells in healthy people across ages. This clonotype was counted only a few times. The V and J ends lost 0 bases and 0 bases, in that order; junction bases with no gene match: 8. This CDR3 comprises 19 residues. Germline values: CDR1 SGHRS, CDR2 YFSETQ. A sample-barcoded 5' primer and a J-beta primer mix were used in a second PCR of roughly 7 to 12 cycles. Each CDR3 protein gets one entry after TCRdb re-called the 5' RACE reads with MiXCR. The sample yields some 640,000 distinct CDR3 sequences, about 30% seen once. The clonotype was recovered from a woman aged 80 or over in good health. V is TRBV5-1 and J is TRBJ2-1; 11 bases match TRBD2. What was sequenced was blood. The CDR3 bases are TGCGCCAGCAGCTTGGAACTAGCGGGGGCCTTAAGCTCCTACAATGAGCAGTTCTTC. Amino acids: CASSLELAGALSSYNEQFF.